This record looks at one T cell receptor (beta chain) sequence and its context. Its antigen is not identified. This record comes from a study of cytomegalovirus exposure and HLA in healthy donors. Findings of the study overall: High specificity and sensitivity for cytomegalovirus status were reported for the classifier. Productive status was seen about 87% or about 30% of the time for most TCR beta V segments in an earlier analysis. Highest at DRB1 and lowest at HLA-C, TCR association rates differed among HLA loci in a later analysis.

Amplification used 60 Vbeta primers and 13 Jbeta primers. Methods used by the authors: Unique TCR beta chains numbered approximately 76 million in a later analysis, with around 10 million shared. Profiling relied on immunoSEQ multiplex PCR, and the TCRdb table lists in-frame clones only, not all of them. V and J calls and clone size are those listed in that table; D and trimming were worked out from the DNA. The sample lists around 140,000 clones, over 65% occurring once. CDR3 size: 14 residues. The germline gives CDR1 SGHTA, CDR2 FQGTGA. Trimming removed 5 bases from V and 6 bases from J; junction bases left unmatched: 3.

Sequencing was carried out using PBMCs. The rearrangement links TRBV7-3 to TRBJ2-3; 12 bases fit TRBD2. The origin of this receptor is a female donor in good health and CMV-seropositive. The CDR3 nucleotides are TGTGCCAGCAGCACAGGGACTAGCGGGGATACGCAGTATTTT. It translates to CASSTGTSGDTQYF. The variable domain in full, with the rest retrieved from reference TRBV7-3 and TRBJ2-3, is GAGVSQTPSNKVTEKGKYVELRCDPISGHTALYWYRQSLGQGPEFLIYFQGTGAADDSGLPNDRFFAVRPEGSVSTLKIQRTERGDSAVYLCASSTGTSGDTQYFGPGTRLTVL.